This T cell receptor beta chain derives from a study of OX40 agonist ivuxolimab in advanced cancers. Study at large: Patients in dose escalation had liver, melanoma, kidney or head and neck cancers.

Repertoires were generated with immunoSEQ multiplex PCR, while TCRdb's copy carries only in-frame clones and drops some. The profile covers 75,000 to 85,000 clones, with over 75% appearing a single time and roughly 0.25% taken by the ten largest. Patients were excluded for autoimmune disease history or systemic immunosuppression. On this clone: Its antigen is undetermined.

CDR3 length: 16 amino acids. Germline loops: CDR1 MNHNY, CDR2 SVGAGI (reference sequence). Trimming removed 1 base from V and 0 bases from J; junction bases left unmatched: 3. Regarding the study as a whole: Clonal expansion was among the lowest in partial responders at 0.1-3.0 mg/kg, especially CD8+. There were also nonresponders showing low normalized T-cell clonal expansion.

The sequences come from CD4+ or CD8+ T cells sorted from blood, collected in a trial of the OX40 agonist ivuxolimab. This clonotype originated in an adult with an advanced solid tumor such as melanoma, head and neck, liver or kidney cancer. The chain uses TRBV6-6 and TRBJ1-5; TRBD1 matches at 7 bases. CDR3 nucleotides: TGTGCCAGCAGTTACTGGGACAGCTATAGCAATCAGCCCCAGCATTTT. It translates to CASSYWDSYSNQPQHF.